The 8 T cell receptor beta chains in this list originate from one sample, sequenced in a study of blood T cells in healthy people across ages. Together with a sample-barcoded 5' primer, a J-beta primer mix was included in a second PCR lasting roughly 7 to 11 cycles. A single record per CDR3 protein comes from TCRdb applying MiXCR to the 5' RACE reads. In the table there are around 650,000 distinct CDR3 sequences, roughly 43% of which are singletons. The sample comprised blood. The source is a man at least 80 years old in good health.

This clonotype has a count of ten or more. V is TRBV7-2 and J is TRBJ2-1; perhaps TRBD2 as D (5 bases). The CDR3 has 15 amino acids. In germline, CDR1 is SGHTA, CDR2 FQGNSA. Trimming pared 3 bases from V and 2 bases from J, leaving 11 bases between. CDR3 residues: CASSFLATTYNEQFF. CDR3 sequence (DNA): TGTGCCAGCAGCTTCCTAGCAACGACCTACAATGAGCAGTTCTTC.

The V gene is TRBV12-3 or TRBV12-4, the J gene TRBJ2-1, with D possibly TRBD1 on 6 matching bases. CDR3 size: 18 residues. Trimming took 5 bases from V and 3 from J, leaving 23 bases between them. The CDR3 nucleotides are TGTGCCAGCAGTCCCGGGACAAGGAGAATGCTCCACTACAATGAGCAGTTCTTC. This codes for CASSPGTRRMLHYNEQFF.

A remark on this clonotype: A much larger clonotype is one base distant, so this may be a read error. This chain connects TRBV12-3 or TRBV12-4 to TRBJ2-5; 7 nucleotides match TRBD1. The V segment lost 6 bases and the J segment 11 bases; nucleotides outside the gene matches: 18. This CDR3 has 15 residues. CDR3 bases: TGTGCCAGCAGACCGACAGGGTTTGGCTACAATGAGCAGTACTTC. This sequence encodes CASRPTGFGYNEQYF.

This clonotype was detected only a few times. V gene TRBV9 combines with J gene TRBJ2-3, with D possibly TRBD2 on 7 matching bases. Germline V CDR1 and CDR2: SGDLS, YYNGEE. V was trimmed by 3 bases and J by 4 bases, leaving 12 bases between them. This CDR3 is 14 amino acids long. The CDR3 sequence is CASSAGGGADTQYF. The CDR3 nucleotides read TGTGCCAGCAGCGCCGGAGGGGGGGCAGATACGCAGTATTTT.

This chain joins TRBV24-1 and TRBJ2-3; possibly TRBD1 or TRBD2 for D (6 bases each). The length of the CDR3 is 15 residues. Trimming removed 3 bases from V and 4 bases from J, with 13 bases in between. From germline, CDR1 is KGHDR and CDR2 SFDVKD. The chain's CDR3 is CATSDGEGGPDTQYF. CDR3 nucleotides: TGTGCCACCAGTGATGGAGAGGGGGGCCCAGATACGCAGTATTTT.

In its sample, this clonotype was seen once. An end of the junction differs from the germline gene, which may be a read error. V is TRBV11-3 and J is TRBJ2-3; 12 bases match TRBD1. This CDR3 is built from 16 residues. Germline V CDR1 and CDR2: SGHNT, YENEEA. This CDR3 is CASSLGGQGARGTRYF. The CDR3 DNA reads TGTGCCAGCAGCTTAGGGGGACAGGGGGCGCGTGGTACGCGGTATTTT.

The gene calls are TRBV5-1 and TRBJ2-5; D might be TRBD1 or TRBD2, each matching 5 bases. Trimming stripped 4 bases from V and 5 bases from J, with 18 bases between. Germline lookup yields CDR1 SGHRS and CDR2 YFSETQ. CDR3 size: 15 residues. The CDR3 protein is CASSTGTYQRETQYF. The CDR3 coding sequence is TGCGCCAGCAGCACCGGGACCTACCAAAGGGAGACCCAGTACTTC.

In this sample, this clonotype turned up a few times. The chain uses TRBV12-3 or TRBV12-4 and TRBJ1-5; 10 nucleotides line up with TRBD1. This CDR3 has 15 amino acids. V shed 7 bases and J 4 bases; nucleotides not matched to a gene: 7. The CDR3 DNA sequence: TGTGCCAGCATCTCGGGGACAGGGGCGAATCAGCCCCAGCATTTT. As protein: CASISGTGANQPQHF.